This T cell receptor beta chain appears in the sequencing data of a study of CD8 T cells in Susac syndrome (dated by TCRdb to the late 2010s). For the wider study: Whether CD8+ T cell activation and differentiation in Susac syndrome was antigen driven was tested using repertoire sequencing.

Peripheral blood CD8+ and CD4+ T cells from healthy donors, Susac syndrome patients and multiple sclerosis patients were profiled by high-throughput TCR beta sequencing. The healthy donors served as controls matched for age and sex. Bulk CD8+ and CD4+ T cells were purified by magnetic negative isolation, while CD8+ TEMRA cells were enriched using FACS. Blood was drawn into EDTA tubes, processed within 24 hours, and PBMCs were isolated by density gradient centrifugation. PBMCs intended for TCR sequencing were cryopreserved in liquid nitrogen and were subsequently thawed in a 37 degrees C water bath. The sorted or isolated CD4+, CD8+ and CD8+ TEMRA cells reached a purity of at least 90%. Regarding this clonotype: Its antigen has not been determined. Nothing much larger sits one base from this clone, and base qualities are not available.

Measured from the cysteine to the phenylalanine, the CDR3 is 14 residues long. The entry retains the CDR3 DNA only, 42 bases that are in frame from base 1. CDR1 and CDR2 (KGHSH, LQKENI) derive from the germline V gene. After removal of 5 bases from V and 2 bases from J, the junction retains 4 bases not matched to a gene. What the work shows at the level of the full study, not this receptor alone: The study acknowledged that relatively few individuals were included in the TCR sequencing and HLA analysis.

RNA was extracted using the RNeasy kit, and about 0.45 to 1 ug of the RNA was reverse transcribed with random hexamers. TCR beta CDR3 regions were amplified with the immunoSEQ multiplex PCR assay covering 54 Vbeta and 13 Jbeta segments. Bias from PCR amplification was corrected by using a synthetic template baseline for primer optimization and for computational correction. In the source study's methods: Reads were assigned to V, D and J genes according to IMGT and analyzed in immunoSEQ Analyzer, with only productive sequences retained. To calculate clonality, Shannon entropy was normalized by log2 of the number of productive unique sequences and then subtracted from one. For each patient and control, public and private clones were evaluated within the 100 most prevalent clones. A clone was defined as Susac-specific if it was absent from the healthy and MS cohorts, from over a thousand published viral clones and from other ImmuneACCESS disease sequences. TCRdb reprocessing: public reads trimmed at Q25 with fastp, clones called with MiXCR, in-frame beta chains kept. For every CDR3 protein sequence, its rows merge into one entry that carries the most common genes and DNA. It is TCRdb's table, rather than the study itself, that gives the V and J calls and clone size. The sample table holds about 130,000 distinct CDR3 sequences, of which roughly 96% were seen once. In total, the top ten clones hold more than 0.095% of the sample.

Recombination joined TRBV18 with TRBJ1-2; 8 bases in the junction line up with TRBD1. The TCR comes from a human donor in good health. The sample taken for sequencing was CD4+ T cells from PBMCs. The CDR3 protein: CASSGGTGNYGYTF. Read as DNA, the sequence is TGTGCCAGCTCAGGGGGGACAGGAAACTATGGCTACACCTTC.